This T cell receptor (beta chain) originates from a study of OX40 agonist ivuxolimab in advanced cancers. Study-level information: Patients assigned to dose escalation were diagnosed with hepatocellular carcinoma, melanoma, renal cell or head and neck cancer. Eligibility admitted prior anti-PD-1, anti-PD-L1 or anti-CTLA-4 therapy; roughly 39% had some. Males comprised 75% to 90% of the group, whose mean age was approximately 60 years (range about 20 to 85).

Autoimmune disease history or systemic immunosuppression was exclusionary. CDR1 and CDR2 from the germline V gene are MNHNS and SASEGT. The junction had 2 bases not matched to a gene; V was cut back by 6 bases and J by 1 base. The CDR3 runs 13 residues. Repertoires were generated with immunoSEQ multiplex PCR, while TCRdb's copy carries only in-frame clones and drops some. The table lists fewer than 130,000 clones, roughly nine tenths of them singletons, with 0.25% to 0.3% in the top ten. The sequence was obtained from an adult with an advanced solid tumor such as melanoma, head and neck, liver or kidney cancer. V is TRBV6-1 and J is TRBJ2-5; 7 bases fit TRBD1. Sequenced here: CD4+ or CD8+ T cells sorted from blood, sampled in a trial of the OX40 agonist ivuxolimab. CDR3 nucleotides: TGTGCCAGCAGACGACAGGGCCAAGAGACCCAGTACTTC. This encodes CASRRQGQETQYF.